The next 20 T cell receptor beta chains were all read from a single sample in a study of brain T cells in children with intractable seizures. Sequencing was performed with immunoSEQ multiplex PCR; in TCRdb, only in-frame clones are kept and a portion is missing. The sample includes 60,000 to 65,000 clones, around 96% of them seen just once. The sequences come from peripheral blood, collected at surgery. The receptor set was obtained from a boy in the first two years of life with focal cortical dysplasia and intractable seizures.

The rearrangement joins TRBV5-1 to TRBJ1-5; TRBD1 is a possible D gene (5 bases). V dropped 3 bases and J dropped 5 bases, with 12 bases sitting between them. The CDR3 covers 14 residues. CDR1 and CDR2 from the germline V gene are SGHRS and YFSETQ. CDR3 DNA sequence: TGCGCCAGCAGCTGGGCAGGGCAAGATCAGCCCCAGCATTTT. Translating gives CASSWAGQDQPQHF.

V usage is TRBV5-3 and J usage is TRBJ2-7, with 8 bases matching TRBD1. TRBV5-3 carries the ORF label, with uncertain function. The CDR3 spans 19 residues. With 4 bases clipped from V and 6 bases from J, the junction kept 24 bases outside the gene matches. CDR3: CARSLTRTGRKRISGEQYF. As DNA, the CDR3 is TGTGCCAGAAGCCTAACCCGGACAGGGAGGAAAAGGATTTCGGGCGAGCAGTACTTC.

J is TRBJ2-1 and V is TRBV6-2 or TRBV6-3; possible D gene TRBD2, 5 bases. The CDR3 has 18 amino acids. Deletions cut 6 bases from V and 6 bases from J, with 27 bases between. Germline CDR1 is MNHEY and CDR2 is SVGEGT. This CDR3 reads CASSPSSGGKGRTNEQFF. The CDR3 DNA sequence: TGTGCCAGCAGCCCTAGCTCAGGAGGAAAAGGCCGTACCAATGAGCAGTTCTTC.

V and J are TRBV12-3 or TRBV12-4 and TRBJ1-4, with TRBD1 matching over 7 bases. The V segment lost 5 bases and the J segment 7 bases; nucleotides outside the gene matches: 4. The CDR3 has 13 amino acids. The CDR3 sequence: CASSTGQVEKLFF. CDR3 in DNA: TGTGCCAGCAGTACCGGACAGGTTGAAAAACTGTTTTTT.

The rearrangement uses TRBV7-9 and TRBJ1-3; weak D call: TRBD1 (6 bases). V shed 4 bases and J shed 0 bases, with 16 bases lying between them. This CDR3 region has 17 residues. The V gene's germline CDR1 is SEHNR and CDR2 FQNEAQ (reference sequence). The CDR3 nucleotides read TGTGCCAGCAGCTCATCAGGGGTCGGAAGCTCTGGAAACACCATATATTTT. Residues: CASSSSGVGSSGNTIYF.

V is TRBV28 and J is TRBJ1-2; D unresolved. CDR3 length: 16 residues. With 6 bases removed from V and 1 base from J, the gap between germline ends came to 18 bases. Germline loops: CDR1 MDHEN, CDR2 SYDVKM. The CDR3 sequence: CASRGTGSLYNYGYTF. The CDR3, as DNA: TGTGCCAGCAGGGGTACGGGGTCCCTTTATAACTATGGCTACACCTTC.

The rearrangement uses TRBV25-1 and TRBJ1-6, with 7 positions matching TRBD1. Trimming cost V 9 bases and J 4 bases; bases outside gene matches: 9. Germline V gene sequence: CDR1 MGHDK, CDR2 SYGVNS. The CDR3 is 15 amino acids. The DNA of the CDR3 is TGTGCCAGTCAAACTGCGGGACAGTATAATTCACCCCTCCACTTT. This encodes CASQTAGQYNSPLHF. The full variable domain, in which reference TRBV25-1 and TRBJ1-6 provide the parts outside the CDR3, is EADIYQTPRYLVIGTGKKITLECSQTMGHDKMYWYQQDPGMELHLIHYSYGVNSTEKGDLSSESTVSRIRTEHFPLTLESARPSHTSQYLCASQTAGQYNSPLHFGNGTRLTVT.

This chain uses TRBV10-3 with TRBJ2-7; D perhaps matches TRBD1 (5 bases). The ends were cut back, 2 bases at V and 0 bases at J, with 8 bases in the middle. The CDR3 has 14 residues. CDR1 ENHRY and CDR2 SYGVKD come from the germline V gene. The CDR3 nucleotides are TGTGCCATCAGTGAGGGGGCCGGCTCCTACGAGCAGTACTTC. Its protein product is CAISEGAGSYEQYF.

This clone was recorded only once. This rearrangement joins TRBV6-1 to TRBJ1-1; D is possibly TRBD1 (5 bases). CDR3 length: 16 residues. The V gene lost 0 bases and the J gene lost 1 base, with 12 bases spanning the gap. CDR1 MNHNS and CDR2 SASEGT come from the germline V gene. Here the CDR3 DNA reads TGTGCCAGCAGTGAAGCGTATCCGGGACCGAACACTGAAGCTTTCTTT. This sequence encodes CASSEAYPGPNTEAFF.

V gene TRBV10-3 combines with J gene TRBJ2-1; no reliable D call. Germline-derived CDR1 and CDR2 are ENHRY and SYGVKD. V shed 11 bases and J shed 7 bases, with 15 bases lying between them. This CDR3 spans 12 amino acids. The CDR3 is CAVGQYQNEQFF. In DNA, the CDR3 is TGTGCCGTCGGGCAGTACCAAAATGAGCAGTTCTTC.

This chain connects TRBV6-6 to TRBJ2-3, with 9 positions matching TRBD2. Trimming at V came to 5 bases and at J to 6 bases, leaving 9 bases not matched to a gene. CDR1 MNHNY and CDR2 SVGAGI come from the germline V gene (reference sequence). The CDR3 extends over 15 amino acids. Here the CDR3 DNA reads TGTGCCAGCAGTCTCACTCTAGCGGGAAGGGATACGCAGTATTTT. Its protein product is CASSLTLAGRDTQYF.

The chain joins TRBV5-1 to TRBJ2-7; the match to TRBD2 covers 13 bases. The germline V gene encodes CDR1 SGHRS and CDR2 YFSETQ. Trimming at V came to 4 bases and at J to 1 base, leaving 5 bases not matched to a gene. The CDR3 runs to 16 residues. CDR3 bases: TGCGCCAGCAGCCGGGGGACTAGCGGGGCGTCCTACGAGCAGTACTTC. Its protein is CASSRGTSGASYEQYF. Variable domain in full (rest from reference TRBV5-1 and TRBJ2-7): KAGVTQTPRYLIKTRGQQVTLSCSPISGHRSVSWYQQTPGQGLQFLFEYFSETQRNKGNFPGRFSGRQFSNSRSEMNVSTLELGDSALYLCASSRGTSGASYEQYFGPGTRLTVT.

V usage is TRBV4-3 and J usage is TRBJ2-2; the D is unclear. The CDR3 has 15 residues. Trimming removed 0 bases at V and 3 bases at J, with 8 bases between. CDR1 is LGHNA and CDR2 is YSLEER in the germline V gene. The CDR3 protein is CASSQDRSYTGELFF. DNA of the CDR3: TGCGCCAGCAGCCAAGATAGATCCTACACCGGGGAGCTGTTTTTT.

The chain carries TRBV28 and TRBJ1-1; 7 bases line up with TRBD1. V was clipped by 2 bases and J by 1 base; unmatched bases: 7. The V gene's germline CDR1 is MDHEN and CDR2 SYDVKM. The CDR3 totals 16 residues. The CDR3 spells CASSLLPDRANTEAFF. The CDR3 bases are TGTGCCAGCAGTTTACTCCCCGACAGGGCGAACACTGAAGCTTTCTTT.

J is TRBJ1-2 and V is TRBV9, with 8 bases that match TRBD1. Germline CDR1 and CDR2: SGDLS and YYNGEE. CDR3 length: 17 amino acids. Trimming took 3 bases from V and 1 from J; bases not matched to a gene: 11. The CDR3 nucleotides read TGTGCCAGCAGCGGGGGACAGGTCCCGGGAATTAACTATGGCTACACCTTC. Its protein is CASSGGQVPGINYGYTF. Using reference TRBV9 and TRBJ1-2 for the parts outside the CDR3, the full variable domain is DSGVTQTPKHLITATGQRVTLRCSPRSGDLSVYWYQQSLDQGLQFLIQYYNGEERAKGNILERFSAQQFPDLHSELNLSSLELGDSALYFCASSGGQVPGINYGYTFGSGTRLTVV.

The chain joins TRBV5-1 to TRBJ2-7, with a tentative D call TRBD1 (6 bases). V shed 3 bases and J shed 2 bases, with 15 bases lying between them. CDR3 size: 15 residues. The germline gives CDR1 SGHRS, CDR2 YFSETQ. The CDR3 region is CASSSLVGATYEQYF. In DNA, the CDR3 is TGCGCCAGCAGCTCCCTCGTGGGGGCCACCTACGAGCAGTACTTC.

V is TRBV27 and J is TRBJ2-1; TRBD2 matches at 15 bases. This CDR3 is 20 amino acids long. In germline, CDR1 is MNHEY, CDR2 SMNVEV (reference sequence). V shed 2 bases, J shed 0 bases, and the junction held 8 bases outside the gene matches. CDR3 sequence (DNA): TGTGCCAGCAGTTTAGGGTCCGGGACTAGCGGGGGGTTCTCCTACAATGAGCAGTTCTTC. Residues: CASSLGSGTSGGFSYNEQFF.

The CDR3 loop reads CASSQRNHEQYF. The CDR3 DNA reads as TGTGCCAGCAGCCAACGGAATCACGAGCAGTACTTC. The chain joins TRBV3-1 (or the pseudogene TRBV3-2) to TRBJ2-7, with D unclear. This CDR3 has 12 amino acids. Trimming cost V 2 bases and J 5 bases, with 7 bases left between them. Germline loops: CDR1 LGHDT, CDR2 YNNKEL (reference sequence).

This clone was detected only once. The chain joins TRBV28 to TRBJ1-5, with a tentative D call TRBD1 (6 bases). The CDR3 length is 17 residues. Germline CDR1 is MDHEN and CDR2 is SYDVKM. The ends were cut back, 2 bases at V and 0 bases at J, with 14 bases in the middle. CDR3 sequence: CASSLGGQPFSNQPQHF. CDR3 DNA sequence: TGTGCCAGCAGTTTAGGTGGACAGCCCTTTAGCAATCAGCCCCAGCATTTT.

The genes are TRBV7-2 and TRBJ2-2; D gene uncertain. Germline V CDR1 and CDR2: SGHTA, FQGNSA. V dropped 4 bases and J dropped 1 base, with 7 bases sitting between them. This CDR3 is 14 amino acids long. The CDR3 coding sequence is TGTGCCAGCAGCTCTAGACTGAACACCGGGGAGCTGTTTTTT. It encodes CASSSRLNTGELFF.